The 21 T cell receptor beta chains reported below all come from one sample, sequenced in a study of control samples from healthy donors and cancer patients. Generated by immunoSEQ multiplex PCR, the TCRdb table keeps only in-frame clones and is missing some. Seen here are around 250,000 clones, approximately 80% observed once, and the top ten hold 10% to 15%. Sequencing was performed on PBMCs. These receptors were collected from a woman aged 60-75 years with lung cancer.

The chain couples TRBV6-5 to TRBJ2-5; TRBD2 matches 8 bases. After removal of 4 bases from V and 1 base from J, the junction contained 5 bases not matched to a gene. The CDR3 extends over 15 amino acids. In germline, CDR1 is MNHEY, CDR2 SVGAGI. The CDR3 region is CASSSGLAGQETQYF. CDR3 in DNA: TGTGCCAGCAGTTCAGGACTAGCAGGCCAAGAGACCCAGTACTTC.

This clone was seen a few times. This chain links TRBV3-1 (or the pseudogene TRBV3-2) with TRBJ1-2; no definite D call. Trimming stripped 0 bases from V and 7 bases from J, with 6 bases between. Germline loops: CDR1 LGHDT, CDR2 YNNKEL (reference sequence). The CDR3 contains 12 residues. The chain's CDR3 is CASSQEWGGYTF. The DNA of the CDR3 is TGTGCCAGCAGCCAAGAGTGGGGTGGCTACACCTTC.

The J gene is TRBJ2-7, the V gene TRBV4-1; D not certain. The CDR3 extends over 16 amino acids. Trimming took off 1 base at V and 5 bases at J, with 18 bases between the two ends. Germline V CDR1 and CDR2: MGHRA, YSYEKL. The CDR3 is CASSQANLVAFDEQYF. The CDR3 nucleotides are TGCGCCAGCAGCCAAGCCAACTTGGTGGCCTTCGACGAGCAGTACTTC.

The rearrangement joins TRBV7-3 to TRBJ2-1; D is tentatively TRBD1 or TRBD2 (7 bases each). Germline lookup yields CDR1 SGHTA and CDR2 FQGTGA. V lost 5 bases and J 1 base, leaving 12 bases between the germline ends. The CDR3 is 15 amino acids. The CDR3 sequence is CASSEQGGSYNEQFF. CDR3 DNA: TGTGCCAGCAGCGAGCAGGGGGGGTCCTACAATGAGCAGTTCTTC.

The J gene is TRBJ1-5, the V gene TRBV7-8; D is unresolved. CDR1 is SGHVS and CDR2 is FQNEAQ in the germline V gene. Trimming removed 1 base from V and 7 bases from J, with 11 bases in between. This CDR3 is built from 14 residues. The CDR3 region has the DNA TGTGCCAGCAGCTTAGATCCAGGTGGGCAGCCCCAGCATTTT. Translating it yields CASSLDPGGQPQHF.

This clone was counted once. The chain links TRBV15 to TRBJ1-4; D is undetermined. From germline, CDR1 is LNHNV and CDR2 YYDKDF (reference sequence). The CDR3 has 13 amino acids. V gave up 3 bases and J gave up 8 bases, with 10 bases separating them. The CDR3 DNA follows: TGTGCCACCAGCAGGGATCGTTGGGAAAAACTGTTTTTT. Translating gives CATSRDRWEKLFF. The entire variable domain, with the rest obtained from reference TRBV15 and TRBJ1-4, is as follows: DAMVIQNPRYQVTQFGKPVTLSCSQTLNHNVMYWYQQKSSQAPKLLFHYYDKDFNNEADTPDNFQSRRPNTSFCFLDIRSPGLGDTAMYLCATSRDRWEKLFFGSGTQLSVL.

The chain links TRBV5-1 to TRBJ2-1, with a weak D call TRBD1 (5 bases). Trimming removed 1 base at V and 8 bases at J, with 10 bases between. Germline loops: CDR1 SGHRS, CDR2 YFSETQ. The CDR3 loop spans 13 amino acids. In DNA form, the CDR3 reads TGCGCCAGCAGCTTGCAGGACACCTATGAGCAGTTCTTC. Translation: CASSLQDTYEQFF.

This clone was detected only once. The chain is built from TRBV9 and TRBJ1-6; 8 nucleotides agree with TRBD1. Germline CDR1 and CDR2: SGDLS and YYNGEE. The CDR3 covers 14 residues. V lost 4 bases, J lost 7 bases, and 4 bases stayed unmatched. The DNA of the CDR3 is TGTGCCAGCAGCCTCAGGACAGGGAATTCACCCCTCCACTTT. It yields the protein CASSLRTGNSPLHF.

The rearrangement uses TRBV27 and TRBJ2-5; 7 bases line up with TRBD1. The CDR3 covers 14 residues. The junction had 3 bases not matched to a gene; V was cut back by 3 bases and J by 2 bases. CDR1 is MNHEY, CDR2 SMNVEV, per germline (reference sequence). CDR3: CASSLYRGQETQYF. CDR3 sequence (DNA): TGTGCCAGCAGTTTGTACAGGGGTCAAGAGACCCAGTACTTC.

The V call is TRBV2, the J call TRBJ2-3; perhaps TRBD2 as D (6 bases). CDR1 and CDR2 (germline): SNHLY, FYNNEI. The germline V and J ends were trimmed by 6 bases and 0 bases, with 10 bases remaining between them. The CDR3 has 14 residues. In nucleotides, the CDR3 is TGTGCCAGCAGCCCGGACTACAGCACAGATACGCAGTATTTT. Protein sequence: CASSPDYSTDTQYF.

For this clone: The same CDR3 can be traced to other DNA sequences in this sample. The CDR3 DNA reads TGCGCCAGCAGCTTTCTGGGCCAAGAGACCCAGTACTTC. Translating it yields CASSFLGQETQYF. V usage is TRBV5-1 and J usage is TRBJ2-5; no firm D call. The CDR3 consists of 13 residues. The germline gives CDR1 SGHRS, CDR2 YFSETQ. V was clipped by 2 bases and J by 1 base, with 6 bases between them.

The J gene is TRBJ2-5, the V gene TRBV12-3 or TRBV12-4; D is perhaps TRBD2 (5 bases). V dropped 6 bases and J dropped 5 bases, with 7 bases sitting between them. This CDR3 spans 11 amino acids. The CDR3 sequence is CASSRGETQYF. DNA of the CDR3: TGTGCCAGCAGCCGCGGGGAGACCCAGTACTTC.

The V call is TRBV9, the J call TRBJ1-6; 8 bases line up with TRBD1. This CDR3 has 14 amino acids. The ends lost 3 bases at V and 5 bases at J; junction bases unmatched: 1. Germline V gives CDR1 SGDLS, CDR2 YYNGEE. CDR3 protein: CASSGQGHNSPLHF. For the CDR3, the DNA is TGTGCCAGCAGCGGACAGGGGCATAATTCACCCCTCCACTTT.

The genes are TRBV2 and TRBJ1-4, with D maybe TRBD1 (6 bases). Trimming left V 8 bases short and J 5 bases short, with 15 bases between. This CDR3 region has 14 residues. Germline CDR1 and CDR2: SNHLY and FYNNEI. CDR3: CASDRTGSNEKLFF. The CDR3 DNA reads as TGTGCCAGCGATAGAACAGGGTCCAATGAAAAACTGTTTTTT.

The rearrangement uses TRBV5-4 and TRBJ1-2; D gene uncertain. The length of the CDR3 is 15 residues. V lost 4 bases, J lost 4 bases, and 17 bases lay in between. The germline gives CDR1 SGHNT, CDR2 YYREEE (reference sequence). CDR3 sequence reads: CASSHDPVQTYGYTF. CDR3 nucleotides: TGTGCCAGCAGCCACGATCCGGTACAGACCTATGGCTACACCTTC. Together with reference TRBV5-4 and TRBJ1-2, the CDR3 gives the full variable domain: ETGVTQSPTHLIKTRGQQVTLRCSSQSGHNTVSWYQQALGQGPQFIFQYYREEENGRGNFPPRFSGLQFPNYSSELNVNALELDDSALYLCASSHDPVQTYGYTFGSGTRLTVV.

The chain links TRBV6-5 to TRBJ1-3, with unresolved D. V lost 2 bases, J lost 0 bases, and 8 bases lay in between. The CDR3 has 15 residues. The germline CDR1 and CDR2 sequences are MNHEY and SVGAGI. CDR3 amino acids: CASSYRWSSGNTIYF. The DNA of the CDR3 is TGTGCCAGCAGTTACAGGTGGAGCTCTGGAAACACCATATATTTT.

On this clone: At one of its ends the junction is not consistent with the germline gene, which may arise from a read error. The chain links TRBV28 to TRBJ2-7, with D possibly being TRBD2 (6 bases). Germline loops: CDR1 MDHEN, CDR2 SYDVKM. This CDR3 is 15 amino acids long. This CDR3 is CASSLSGTGLYEQYF. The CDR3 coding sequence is TGTGCCAGCAGCTTATCCGGGACGGGACTCTACGAGCAGTACTTC.

CDR3 sequence (DNA): TGTGCCAGCAGCGACCTCCGGGACGTAGGGCAGTTCTTC. Encoded protein: CASSDLRDVGQFF. The chain employs TRBV2 and TRBJ2-1; either TRBD1 or TRBD2 may fit D (5 bases each). The CDR3 loop spans 13 amino acids. The V end was cut by 6 bases, the J end by 12 bases, with 18 bases between. Germline loops: CDR1 SNHLY, CDR2 FYNNEI.

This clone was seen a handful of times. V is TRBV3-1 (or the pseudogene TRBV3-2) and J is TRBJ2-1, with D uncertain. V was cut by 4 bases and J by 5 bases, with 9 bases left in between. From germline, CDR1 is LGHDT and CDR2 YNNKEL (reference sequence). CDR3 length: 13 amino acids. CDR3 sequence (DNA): TGTGCCAGCAGCCTGAGCATGAACAATGAGCAGTTCTTC. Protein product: CASSLSMNNEQFF.

In DNA, the CDR3 is TGTGCCACCAGCAGAAACCGGGGGTTAGAGACCCAGTACTTC. Its protein product is CATSRNRGLETQYF. The gene calls are TRBV15 and TRBJ2-5, with TRBD2 as a possible D gene (6 bases). V lost 2 bases, J lost 4 bases, and 11 bases lay in between. Germline V gives CDR1 LNHNV, CDR2 YYDKDF (reference sequence). CDR3 length: 14 amino acids.

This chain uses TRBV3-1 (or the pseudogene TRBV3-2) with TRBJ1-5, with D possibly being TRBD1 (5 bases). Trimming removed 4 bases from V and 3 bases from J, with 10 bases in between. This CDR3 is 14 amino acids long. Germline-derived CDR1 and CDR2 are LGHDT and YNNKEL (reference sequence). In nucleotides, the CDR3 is TGTGCCAGCAGCCTTGGGGGATTCAATCAGCCCCAGCATTTT. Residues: CASSLGGFNQPQHF.